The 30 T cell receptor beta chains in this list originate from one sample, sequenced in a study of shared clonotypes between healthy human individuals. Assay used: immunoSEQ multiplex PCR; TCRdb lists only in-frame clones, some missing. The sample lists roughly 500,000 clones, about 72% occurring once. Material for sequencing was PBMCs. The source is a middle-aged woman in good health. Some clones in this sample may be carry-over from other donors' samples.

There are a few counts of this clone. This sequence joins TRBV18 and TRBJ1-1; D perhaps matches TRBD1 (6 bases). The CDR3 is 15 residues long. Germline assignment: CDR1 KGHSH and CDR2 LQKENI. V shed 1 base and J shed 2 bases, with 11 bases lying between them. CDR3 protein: CASSPRGQSNTEAFF. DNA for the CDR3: TGTGCCAGCTCACCACGTGGACAGTCAAACACTGAAGCTTTCTTT.

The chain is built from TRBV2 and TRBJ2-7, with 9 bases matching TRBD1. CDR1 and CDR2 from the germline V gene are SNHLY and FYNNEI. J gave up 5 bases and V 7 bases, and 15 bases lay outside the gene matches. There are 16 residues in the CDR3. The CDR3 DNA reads TGTGCCAGCACCACATCCCCCGGGACAGGGTCGGACGAGCAGTACTTC. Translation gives CASTTSPGTGSDEQYF.

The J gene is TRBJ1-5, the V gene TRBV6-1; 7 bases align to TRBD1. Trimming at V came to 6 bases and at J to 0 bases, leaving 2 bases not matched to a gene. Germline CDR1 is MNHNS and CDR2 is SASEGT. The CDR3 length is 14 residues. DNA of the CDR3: TGTGCCAGCAGAAACAGGGGTAGCAATCAGCCCCAGCATTTT. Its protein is CASRNRGSNQPQHF.

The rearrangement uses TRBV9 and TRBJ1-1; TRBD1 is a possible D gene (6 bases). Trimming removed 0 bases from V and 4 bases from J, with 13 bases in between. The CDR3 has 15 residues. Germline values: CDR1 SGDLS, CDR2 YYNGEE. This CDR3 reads CASSVGGGPGTEAFF. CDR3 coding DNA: TGTGCCAGCAGCGTAGGCGGGGGGCCGGGCACTGAAGCTTTCTTT.

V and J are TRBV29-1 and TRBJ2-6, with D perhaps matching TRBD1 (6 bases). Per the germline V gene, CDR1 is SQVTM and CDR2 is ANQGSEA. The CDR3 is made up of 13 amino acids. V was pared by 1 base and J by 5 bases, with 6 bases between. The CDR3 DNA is TGCAGCGTTGAAGGGGACAGGGCCAACGTCCTGACTTTC. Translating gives CSVEGDRANVLTF. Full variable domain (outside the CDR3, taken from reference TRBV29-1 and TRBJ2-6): SAVISQKPSRDICQRGTSLTIQCQVDSQVTMMFWYRQQPGQSLTLIATANQGSEATYESGFVIDKFPISRPNLTFSTLTVSNMSPEDSSIYLCSVEGDRANVLTFGAGSRLTVL.

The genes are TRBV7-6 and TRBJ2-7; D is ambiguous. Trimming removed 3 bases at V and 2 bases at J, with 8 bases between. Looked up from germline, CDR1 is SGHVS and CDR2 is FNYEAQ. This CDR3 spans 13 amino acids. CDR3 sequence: CASSLRQTYEQYF. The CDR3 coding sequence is TGTGCCAGCAGCTTGAGGCAAACCTACGAGCAGTACTTC.

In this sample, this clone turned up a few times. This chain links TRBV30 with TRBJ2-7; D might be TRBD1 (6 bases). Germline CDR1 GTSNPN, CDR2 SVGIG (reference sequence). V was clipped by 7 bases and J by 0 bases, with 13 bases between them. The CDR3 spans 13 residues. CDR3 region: CASSRGFSYEQYF. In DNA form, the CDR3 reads TGTGCCTCTAGCAGGGGTTTCTCCTACGAGCAGTACTTC.

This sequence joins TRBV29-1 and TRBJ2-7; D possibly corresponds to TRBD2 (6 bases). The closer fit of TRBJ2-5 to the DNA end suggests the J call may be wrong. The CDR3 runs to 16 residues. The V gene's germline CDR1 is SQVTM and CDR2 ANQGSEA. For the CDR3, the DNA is TGCAGCGTTGCGGGCACAGACCGGGGGTACCAAGAGACCCAGTACTTC. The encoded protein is CSVAGTDRGYQETQYF.

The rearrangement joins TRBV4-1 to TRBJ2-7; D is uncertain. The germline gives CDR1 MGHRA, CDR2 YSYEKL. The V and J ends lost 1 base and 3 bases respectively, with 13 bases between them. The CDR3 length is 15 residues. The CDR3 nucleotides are TGCGCCAGCAGCCAAGTCCAACTAACCAACTACGAGCAGTACTTC. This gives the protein CASSQVQLTNYEQYF.

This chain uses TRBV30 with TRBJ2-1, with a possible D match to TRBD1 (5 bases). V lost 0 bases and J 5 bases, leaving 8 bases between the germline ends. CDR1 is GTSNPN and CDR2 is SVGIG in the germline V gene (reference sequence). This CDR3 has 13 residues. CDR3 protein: CAWSVLRDNEQFF. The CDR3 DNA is TGTGCCTGGAGTGTACTCAGGGACAATGAGCAGTTCTTC.

The chain's CDR3 is CASRSRTGYNQPQHF. The CDR3 nucleotides are TGTGCCAGCAGATCAAGGACAGGTTATAATCAGCCCCAGCATTTT. The chain uses TRBV27 and TRBJ1-5; 7 positions agree with TRBD1. Germline V lookup: CDR1 MNHEY, CDR2 SMNVEV (reference sequence). The CDR3 covers 15 residues. V shed 6 bases and J 4 bases; nucleotides not matched to a gene: 9.

The CDR3 DNA reads as TGCGCCAGCAGCTCCCAGGGGGGTATTACCTACGAGCAGTACTTC. Translated, it gives CASSSQGGITYEQYF. The J gene is TRBJ2-7, the V gene TRBV5-1; possibly TRBD1 for D (7 bases). Trimming shortened V by 3 bases and J by 2 bases, and 15 bases separated the two germline ends. The CDR3 extends over 15 amino acids. Per germline, CDR1 SGHRS and CDR2 YFSETQ.

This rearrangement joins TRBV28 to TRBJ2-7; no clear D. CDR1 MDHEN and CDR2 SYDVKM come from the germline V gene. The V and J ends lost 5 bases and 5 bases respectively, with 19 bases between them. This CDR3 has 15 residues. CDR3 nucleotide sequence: TGTGCCAGCAGTCCCACCCACGCGGCACCCCACGAGCAGTACTTC. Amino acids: CASSPTHAAPHEQYF. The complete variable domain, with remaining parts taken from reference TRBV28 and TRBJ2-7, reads DVKVTQSSRYLVKRTGEKVFLECVQDMDHENMFWYRQDPGLGLRLIYFSYDVKMKEKGDIPEGYSVSREKKERFSLILESASTNQTSMYLCASSPTHAAPHEQYFGPGTRLTVT.

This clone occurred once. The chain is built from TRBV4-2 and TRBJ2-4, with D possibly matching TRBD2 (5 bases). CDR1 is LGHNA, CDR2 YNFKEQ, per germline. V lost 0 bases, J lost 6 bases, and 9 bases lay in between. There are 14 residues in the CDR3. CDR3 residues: CASSQEPDSNIQYF. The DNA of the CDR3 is TGTGCCAGCAGCCAAGAGCCGGACTCAAACATTCAGTACTTC.

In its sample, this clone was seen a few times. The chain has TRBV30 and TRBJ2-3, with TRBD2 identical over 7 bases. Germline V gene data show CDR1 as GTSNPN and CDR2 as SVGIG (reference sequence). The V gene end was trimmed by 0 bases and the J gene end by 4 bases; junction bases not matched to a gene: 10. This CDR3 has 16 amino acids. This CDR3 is CAWSVGGGGPADTQYF. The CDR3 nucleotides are TGTGCCTGGAGTGTTGGGGGGGGAGGGCCGGCAGATACGCAGTATTTT. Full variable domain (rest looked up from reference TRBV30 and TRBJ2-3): SQTIHQWPATLVQPVGSPLSLECTVEGTSNPNLYWYRQAAGRGLQLLFYSVGIGQISSEVPQNLSASRPQDRQFILSSKKLLLSDSGFYLCAWSVGGGGPADTQYFGPGTRLTVL.

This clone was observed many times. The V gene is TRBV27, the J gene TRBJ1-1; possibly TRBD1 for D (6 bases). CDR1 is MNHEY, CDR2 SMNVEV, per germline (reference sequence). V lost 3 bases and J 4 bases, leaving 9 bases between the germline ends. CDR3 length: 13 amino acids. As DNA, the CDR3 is TGTGCCAGCAGTTTCAGGGGTCGCACTGAAGCTTTCTTT. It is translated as CASSFRGRTEAFF.

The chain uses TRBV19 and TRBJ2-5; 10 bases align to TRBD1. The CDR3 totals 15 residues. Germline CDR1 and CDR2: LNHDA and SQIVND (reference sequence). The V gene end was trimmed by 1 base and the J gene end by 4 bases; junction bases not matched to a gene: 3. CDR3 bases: TGTGCCAGTAGTATAGGACAGGGGGCGAGAGAGACCCAGTACTTC. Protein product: CASSIGQGARETQYF. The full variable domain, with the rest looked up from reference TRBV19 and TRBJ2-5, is DGGITQSPKYLFRKEGQNVTLSCEQNLNHDAMYWYRQDPGQGLRLIYYSQIVNDFQKGDIAEGYSVSREKKESFPLTVTSAQKNPTAFYLCASSIGQGARETQYFGPGTRLLVL.

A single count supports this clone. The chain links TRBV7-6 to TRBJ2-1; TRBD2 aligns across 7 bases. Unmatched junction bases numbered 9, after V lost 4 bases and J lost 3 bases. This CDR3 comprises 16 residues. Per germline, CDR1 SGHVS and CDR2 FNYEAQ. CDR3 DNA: TGTGCCAGCAGCTCGAGTCAGGCTAGCGGCTACAATGAGCAGTTCTTC. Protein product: CASSSSQASGYNEQFF.

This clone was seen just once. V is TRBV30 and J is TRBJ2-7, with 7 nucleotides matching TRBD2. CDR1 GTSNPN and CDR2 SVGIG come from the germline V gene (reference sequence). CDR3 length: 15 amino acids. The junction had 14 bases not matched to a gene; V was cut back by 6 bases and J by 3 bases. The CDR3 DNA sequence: TGTGCCTGCCTAAAGACTAGCCCCAAGAGCTACGAGCAGTACTTC. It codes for CACLKTSPKSYEQYF.

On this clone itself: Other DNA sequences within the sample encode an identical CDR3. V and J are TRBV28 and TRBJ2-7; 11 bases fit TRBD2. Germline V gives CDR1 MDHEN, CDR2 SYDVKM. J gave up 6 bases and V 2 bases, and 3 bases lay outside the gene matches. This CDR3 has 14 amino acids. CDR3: CASSLLAGGGEQYF. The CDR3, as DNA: TGTGCCAGCAGTTTACTAGCGGGAGGAGGCGAGCAGTACTTC.

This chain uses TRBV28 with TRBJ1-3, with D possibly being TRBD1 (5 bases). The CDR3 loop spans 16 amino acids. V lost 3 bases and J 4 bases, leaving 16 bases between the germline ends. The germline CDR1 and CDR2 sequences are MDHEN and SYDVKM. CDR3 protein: CASSFTVSGLGNTIYF. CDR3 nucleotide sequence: TGTGCCAGCAGTTTTACAGTCTCAGGGTTAGGAAACACCATATATTTT.

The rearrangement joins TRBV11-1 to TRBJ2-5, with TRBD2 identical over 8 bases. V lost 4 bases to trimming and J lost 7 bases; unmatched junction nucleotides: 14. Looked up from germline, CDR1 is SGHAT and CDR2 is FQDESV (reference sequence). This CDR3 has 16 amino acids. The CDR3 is CASSSPTLAAKGTQYF. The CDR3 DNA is TGTGCCAGCAGCTCCCCAACACTAGCGGCGAAGGGGACCCAGTACTTC.

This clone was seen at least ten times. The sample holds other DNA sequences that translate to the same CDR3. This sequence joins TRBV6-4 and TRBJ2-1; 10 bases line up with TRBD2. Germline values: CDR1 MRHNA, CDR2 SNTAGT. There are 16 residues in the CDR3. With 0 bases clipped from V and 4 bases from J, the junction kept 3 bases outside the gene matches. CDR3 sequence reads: CASSDSASGGYNEQFF. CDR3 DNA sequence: TGTGCCAGCAGTGACTCGGCTAGCGGGGGATACAATGAGCAGTTCTTC.

CDR3 nucleotides: TGTGCCAGCAGAGGTTGGGGGGTTGCTGGGGCCAACGTCCTGACTTTC. It encodes CASRGWGVAGANVLTF. The gene calls are TRBV28 and TRBJ2-6, with a weak D call TRBD2 (6 bases). This CDR3 has 16 residues. Germline values: CDR1 MDHEN, CDR2 SYDVKM. The V gene lost 6 bases and the J gene lost 2 bases, with 14 bases spanning the gap.

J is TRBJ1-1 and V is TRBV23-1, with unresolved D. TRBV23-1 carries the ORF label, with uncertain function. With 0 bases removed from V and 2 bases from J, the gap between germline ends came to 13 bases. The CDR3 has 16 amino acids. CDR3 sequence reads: CASSQSKPRGNTEAFF. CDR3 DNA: TGCGCCAGCAGTCAATCAAAGCCCAGAGGTAACACTGAAGCTTTCTTT.

Here the CDR3 reads CASSLEAAYRVPYEQYF. The CDR3 coding sequence is TGTGCCAGCAGCTTAGAGGCCGCTTATCGTGTGCCCTACGAGCAGTACTTC. The rearrangement uses TRBV7-2 and TRBJ2-7; D not resolved. The CDR3 covers 17 residues. Between the trimmed V and J ends, which lost 1 base and 2 bases, there was a span of 18 bases. CDR1 and CDR2 (germline): SGHTA, FQGNSA.

CDR3: CASSLTPGAGANVLTF. CDR3 DNA: TGTGCCAGCAGCTTAACGCCAGGGGCTGGGGCCAACGTCCTGACTTTC. V usage is TRBV7-3 and J usage is TRBJ2-6; possibly TRBD1 for D (6 bases). V was cut by 0 bases and J by 2 bases, with 8 bases left in between. CDR1 and CDR2 (germline): SGHTA, FQGTGA. The CDR3 is 16 amino acids.

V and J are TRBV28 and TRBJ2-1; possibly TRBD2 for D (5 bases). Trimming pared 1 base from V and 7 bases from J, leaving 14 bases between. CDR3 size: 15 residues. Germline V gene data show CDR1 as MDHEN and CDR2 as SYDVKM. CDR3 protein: CASSLLTIRGNEQFF. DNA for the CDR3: TGTGCCAGCAGTTTATTGACTATCCGGGGTAATGAGCAGTTCTTC.

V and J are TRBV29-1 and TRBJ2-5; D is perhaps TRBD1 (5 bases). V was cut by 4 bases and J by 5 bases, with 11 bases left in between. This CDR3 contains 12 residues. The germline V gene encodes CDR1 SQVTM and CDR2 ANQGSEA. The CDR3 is CSVGGGSETQYF. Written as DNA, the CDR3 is TGCAGCGTTGGGGGCGGTTCGGAGACCCAGTACTTC.

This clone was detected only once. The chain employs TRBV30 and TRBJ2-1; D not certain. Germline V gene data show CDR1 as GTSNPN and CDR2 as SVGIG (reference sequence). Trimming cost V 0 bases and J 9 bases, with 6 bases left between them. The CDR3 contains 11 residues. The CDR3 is CAWSVGFEQFF. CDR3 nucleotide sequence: TGTGCCTGGAGTGTGGGCTTTGAGCAGTTCTTC.